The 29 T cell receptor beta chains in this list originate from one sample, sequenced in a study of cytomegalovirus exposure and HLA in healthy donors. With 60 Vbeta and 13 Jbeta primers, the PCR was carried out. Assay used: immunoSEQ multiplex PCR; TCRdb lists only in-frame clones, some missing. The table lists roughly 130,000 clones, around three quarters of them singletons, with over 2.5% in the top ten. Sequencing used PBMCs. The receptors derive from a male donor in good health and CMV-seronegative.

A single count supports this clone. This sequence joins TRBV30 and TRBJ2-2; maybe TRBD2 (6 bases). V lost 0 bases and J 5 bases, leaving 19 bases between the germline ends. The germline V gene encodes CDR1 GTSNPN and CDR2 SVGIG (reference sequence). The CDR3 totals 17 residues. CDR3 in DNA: TGTGCCTGGAGTGTACGAAGGGTGGAGGGGTGGACCGGGGAGCTGTTTTTT. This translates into CAWSVRRVEGWTGELFF.

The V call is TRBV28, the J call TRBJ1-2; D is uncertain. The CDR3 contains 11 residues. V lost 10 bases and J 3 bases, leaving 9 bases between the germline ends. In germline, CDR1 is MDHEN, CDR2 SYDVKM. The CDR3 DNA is TGTGCCATAAAACGGGACTATGGCTACACCTTC. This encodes CAIKRDYGYTF.

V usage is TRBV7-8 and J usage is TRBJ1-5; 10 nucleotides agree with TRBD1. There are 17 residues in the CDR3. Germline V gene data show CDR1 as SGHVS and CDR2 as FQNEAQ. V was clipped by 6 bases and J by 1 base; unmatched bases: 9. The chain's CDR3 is CASRRDRGLNSNQPQHF. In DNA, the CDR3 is TGTGCCAGCAGGCGGGACAGGGGACTAAACAGCAATCAGCCCCAGCATTTT.

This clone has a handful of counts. The CDR3 sequence is CASSLEGAIGQPQHF. The CDR3 DNA reads as TGTGCCAGCAGCTTGGAGGGCGCAATTGGACAGCCCCAGCATTTT. J is TRBJ1-5 and V is TRBV7-2; no definite D call. CDR3 length equals 15 residues. The V and J ends lost 3 bases and 7 bases respectively, with 16 bases between them. The V gene's germline CDR1 is SGHTA and CDR2 FQGNSA.

CDR3 sequence reads: CASSLSGGTEAFF. Written as DNA, the CDR3 is TGTGCCAGCAGCTTATCCGGGGGCACTGAAGCTTTCTTT. The chain combines TRBV7-3 with TRBJ1-1, with a tentative D call TRBD1 (5 bases). CDR1 and CDR2 from the germline V gene are SGHTA and FQGTGA. This CDR3 has 13 amino acids. The V gene lost 2 bases and the J gene lost 4 bases, with 8 bases spanning the gap.

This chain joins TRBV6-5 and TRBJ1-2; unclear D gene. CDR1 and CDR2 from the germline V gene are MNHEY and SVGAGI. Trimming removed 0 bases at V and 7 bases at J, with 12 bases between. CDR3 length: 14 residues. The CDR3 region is CASSYSGSPPGYTF. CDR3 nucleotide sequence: TGTGCCAGCAGTTACTCGGGCAGTCCCCCTGGCTACACCTTC.

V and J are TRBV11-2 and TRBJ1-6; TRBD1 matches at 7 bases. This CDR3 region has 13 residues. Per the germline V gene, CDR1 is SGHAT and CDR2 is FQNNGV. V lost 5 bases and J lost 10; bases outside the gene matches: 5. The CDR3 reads CASSTDRDSPLHF. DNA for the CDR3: TGTGCCAGCAGCACTGACAGGGACTCACCCCTCCACTTT.

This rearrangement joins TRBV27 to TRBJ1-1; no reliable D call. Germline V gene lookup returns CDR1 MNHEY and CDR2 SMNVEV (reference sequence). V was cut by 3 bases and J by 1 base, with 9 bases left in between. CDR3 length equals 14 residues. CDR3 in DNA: TGTGCCAGCAGTTTTGTGGCAGGGAACACTGAAGCTTTCTTT. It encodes CASSFVAGNTEAFF.

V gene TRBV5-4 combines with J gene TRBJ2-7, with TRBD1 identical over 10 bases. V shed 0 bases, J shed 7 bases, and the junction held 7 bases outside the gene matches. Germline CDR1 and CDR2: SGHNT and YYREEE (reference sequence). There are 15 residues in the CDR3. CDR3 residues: CASSLGDRGYLEQYF. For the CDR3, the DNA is TGTGCCAGCAGCTTGGGGGACAGGGGATATTTGGAGCAGTACTTC.

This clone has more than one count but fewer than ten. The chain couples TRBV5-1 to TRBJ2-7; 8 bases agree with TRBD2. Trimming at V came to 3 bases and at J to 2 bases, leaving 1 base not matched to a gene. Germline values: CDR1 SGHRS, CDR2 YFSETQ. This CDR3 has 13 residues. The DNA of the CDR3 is TGCGCCAGCAGCTCGGGACTAGCCTACGAGCAGTACTTC. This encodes CASSSGLAYEQYF.

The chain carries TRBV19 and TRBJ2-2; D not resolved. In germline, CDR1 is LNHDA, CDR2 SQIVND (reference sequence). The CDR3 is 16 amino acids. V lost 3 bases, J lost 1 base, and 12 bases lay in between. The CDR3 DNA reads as TGTGCCAGTAGTATGATGGCAGGAATGAACACCGGGGAGCTGTTTTTT. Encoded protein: CASSMMAGMNTGELFF.

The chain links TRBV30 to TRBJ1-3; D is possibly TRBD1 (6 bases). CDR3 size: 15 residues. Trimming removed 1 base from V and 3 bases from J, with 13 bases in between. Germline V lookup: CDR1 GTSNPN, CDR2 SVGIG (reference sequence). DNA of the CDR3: TGTGCCTGGAGTGGACAGGCAGGCCTTGGAAACACCATATATTTT. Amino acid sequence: CAWSGQAGLGNTIYF.

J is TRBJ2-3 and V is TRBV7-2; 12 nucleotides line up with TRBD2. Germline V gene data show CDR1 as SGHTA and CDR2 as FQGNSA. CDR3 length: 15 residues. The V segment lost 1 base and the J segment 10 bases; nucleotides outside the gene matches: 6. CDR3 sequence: CASSLGRTSGNPQYF. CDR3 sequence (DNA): TGTGCCAGCAGCTTAGGGAGGACTAGCGGGAATCCGCAGTATTTT.

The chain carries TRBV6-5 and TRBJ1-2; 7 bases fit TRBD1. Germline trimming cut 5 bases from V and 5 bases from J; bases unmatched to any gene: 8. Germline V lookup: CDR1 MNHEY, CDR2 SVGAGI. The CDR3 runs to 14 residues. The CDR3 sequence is CASSQSGQKYGYTF. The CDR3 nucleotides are TGTGCCAGCAGTCAGTCGGGACAGAAATATGGCTACACCTTC.

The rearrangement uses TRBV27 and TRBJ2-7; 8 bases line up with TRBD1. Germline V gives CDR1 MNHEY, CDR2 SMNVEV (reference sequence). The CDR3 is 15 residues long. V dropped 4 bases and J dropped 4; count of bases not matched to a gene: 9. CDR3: CASSSTGGGRYEQYF. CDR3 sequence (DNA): TGTGCCAGCAGTTCTACAGGGGGTGGCCGATACGAGCAGTACTTC.

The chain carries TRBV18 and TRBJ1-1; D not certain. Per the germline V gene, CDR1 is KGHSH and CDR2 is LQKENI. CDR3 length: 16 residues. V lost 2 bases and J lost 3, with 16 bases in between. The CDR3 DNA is TGTGCCAGCTCACCAATGTATATACGGAGATACACTGAAGCTTTCTTT. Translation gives CASSPMYIRRYTEAFF.

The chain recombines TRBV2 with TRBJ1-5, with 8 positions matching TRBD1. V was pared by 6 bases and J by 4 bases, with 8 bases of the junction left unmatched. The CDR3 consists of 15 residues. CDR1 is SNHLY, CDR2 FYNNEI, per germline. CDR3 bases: TGTGCCAGCAGGACAAGCCGGGACAGGAATCAGCCCCAGCATTTT. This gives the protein CASRTSRDRNQPQHF.

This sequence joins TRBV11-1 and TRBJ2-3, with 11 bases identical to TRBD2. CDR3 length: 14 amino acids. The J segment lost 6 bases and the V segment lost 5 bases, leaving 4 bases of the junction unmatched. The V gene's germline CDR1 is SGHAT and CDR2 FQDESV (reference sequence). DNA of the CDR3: TGTGCCAGCAGCCTGGGGACTAGCGGCGATACGCAGTATTTT. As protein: CASSLGTSGDTQYF.

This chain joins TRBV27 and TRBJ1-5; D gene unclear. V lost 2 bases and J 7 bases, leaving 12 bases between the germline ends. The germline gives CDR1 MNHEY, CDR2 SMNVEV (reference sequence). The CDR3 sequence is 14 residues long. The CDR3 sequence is CASSLRRGGQPQHF. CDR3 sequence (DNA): TGTGCCAGCAGTTTAAGGAGAGGAGGACAGCCCCAGCATTTT.

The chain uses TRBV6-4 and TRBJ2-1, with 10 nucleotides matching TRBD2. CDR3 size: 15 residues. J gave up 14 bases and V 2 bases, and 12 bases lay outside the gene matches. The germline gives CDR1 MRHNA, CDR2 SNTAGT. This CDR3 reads CASSDEREGPERKFF. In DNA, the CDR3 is TGTGCCAGCAGTGACGAGCGGGAGGGCCCCGAGAGGAAGTTCTTC.

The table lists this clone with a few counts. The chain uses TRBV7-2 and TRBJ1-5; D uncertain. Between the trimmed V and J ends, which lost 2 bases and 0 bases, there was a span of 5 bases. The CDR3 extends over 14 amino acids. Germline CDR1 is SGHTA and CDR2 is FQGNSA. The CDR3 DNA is TGTGCCAGCAGCTTAACTTATAGCAATCAGCCCCAGCATTTT. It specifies CASSLTYSNQPQHF.

The CDR3 loop reads CASSLGSREHEQYF. The CDR3, as DNA: TGTGCCAGCAGCTTAGGCTCCAGGGAACACGAGCAGTACTTC. The chain uses TRBV7-9 and TRBJ2-5; D may be TRBD1 (5 bases). TRBJ2-7 explains the end of the DNA better; the J call may be wrong. The germline gives CDR1 SEHNR, CDR2 FQNEAQ (reference sequence). The CDR3 has 14 amino acids.

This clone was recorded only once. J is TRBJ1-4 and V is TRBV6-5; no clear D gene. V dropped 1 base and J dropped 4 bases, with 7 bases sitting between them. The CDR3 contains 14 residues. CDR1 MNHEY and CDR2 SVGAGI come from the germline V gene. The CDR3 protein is CASSYYGINEKLFF. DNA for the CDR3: TGTGCCAGCAGTTACTACGGGATTAATGAAAAACTGTTTTTT.

CDR3 loop: CASSYSTSGSRNEQFF. CDR3 nucleotides: TGTGCCAGCAGTTACTCAACTAGCGGGAGTAGAAATGAGCAGTTCTTC. The chain employs TRBV6-5 and TRBJ2-1; 11 bases fit TRBD2. CDR1 and CDR2 from the germline V gene are MNHEY and SVGAGI. J gave up 7 bases and V 0 bases, and 5 bases lay outside the gene matches. This CDR3 has 16 amino acids.

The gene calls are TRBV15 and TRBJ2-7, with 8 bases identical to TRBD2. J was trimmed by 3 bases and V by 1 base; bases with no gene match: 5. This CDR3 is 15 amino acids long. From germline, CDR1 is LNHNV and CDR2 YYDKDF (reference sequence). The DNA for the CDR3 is TGTGCCACCAGCAGAGGGACTAGCAACGTCTACGAGCAGTACTTC. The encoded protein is CATSRGTSNVYEQYF.

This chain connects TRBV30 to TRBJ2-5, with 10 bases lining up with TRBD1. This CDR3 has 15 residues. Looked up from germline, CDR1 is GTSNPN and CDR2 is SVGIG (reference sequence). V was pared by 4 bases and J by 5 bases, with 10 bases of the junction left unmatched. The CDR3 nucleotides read TGTGCCTGGAAAAGGGCGGGACAGGGGTTGGAGACCCAGTACTTC. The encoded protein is CAWKRAGQGLETQYF.

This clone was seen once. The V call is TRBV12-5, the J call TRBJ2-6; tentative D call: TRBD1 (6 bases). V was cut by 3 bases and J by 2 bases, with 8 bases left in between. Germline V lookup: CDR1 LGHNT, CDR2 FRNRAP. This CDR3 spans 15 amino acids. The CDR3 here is CASGFAGAGANVLTF. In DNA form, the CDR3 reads TGTGCTAGTGGTTTTGCAGGGGCTGGGGCCAACGTCCTGACTTTC.

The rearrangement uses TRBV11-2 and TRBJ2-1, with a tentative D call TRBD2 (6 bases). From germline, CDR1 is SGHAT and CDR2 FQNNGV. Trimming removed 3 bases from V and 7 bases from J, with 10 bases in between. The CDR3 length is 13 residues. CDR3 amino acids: CASSLWLANEQFF. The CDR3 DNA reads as TGTGCCAGCAGCTTGTGGCTAGCGAATGAGCAGTTCTTC.

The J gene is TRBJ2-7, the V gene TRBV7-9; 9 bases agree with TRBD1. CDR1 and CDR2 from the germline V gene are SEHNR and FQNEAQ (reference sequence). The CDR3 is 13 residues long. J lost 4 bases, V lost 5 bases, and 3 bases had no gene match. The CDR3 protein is CASSTGGGYEQYF. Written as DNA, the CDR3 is TGTGCCAGCAGCACAGGGGGCGGATACGAGCAGTACTTC.